This record looks at one T cell receptor beta chain sequence and its context. The sample is drawn from a study of identical twins. Using its own MiXCR run on the 5' RACE reads, TCRdb lists one record per CDR3 protein. The sample lists hundreds of thousands of distinct CDR3 sequences; more than 6.5% were seen once. Germline trimming cut 0 bases from V and 4 bases from J; bases unmatched to any gene: 2. From germline, CDR1 is SEHNR and CDR2 FQNEAQ (reference sequence). The CDR3 sequence is 15 residues long. The same sample was also used in a study of yellow fever vaccine responses in identical twins.

The TCR comes from a woman aged 18-29 years in good health. The chain joins TRBV7-9 to TRBJ2-2; 7 nucleotides agree with TRBD2. The sequenced material came from PBMCs. The CDR3 nucleotides are TGTGCCAGCAGCTTAGCCCGGGGGGTCACCGGGGAGCTGTTTTTT. Protein sequence: CASSLARGVTGELFF.